The clone carrying this TCR beta chain has just one count. Other DNA sequences in the same sample also yield this CDR3. The CDR3 loop spans 13 amino acids. Per germline, CDR1 MDHEN and CDR2 SYDVKM. V shed 6 bases and J 3 bases; nucleotides not matched to a gene: 4. The PCR was carried out with 60 Vbeta primers and 13 Jbeta primers. The protocol was immunoSEQ multiplex PCR, while the TCRdb copy is restricted to in-frame clones and leaves out a portion. This table holds 180,000 or so clones, around 80% found once. This sample is part of a study of cytomegalovirus exposure and HLA in healthy donors. The gene calls are TRBV28 and TRBJ1-2, with TRBD1 identical over 7 bases. This receptor was obtained from a young man in good health and CMV-seronegative. Sequencing was done on a sample of PBMCs. The CDR3 DNA sequence: TGTGCCAGCAGCCTGGGGACAGACTATGGCTACACCTTC. Its protein product is CASSLGTDYGYTF.